This is a list of T cell receptor beta chains from one sample in a study of human T cells and chemical hapten exposure. In TCRdb, the RACE reads were re-called with MiXCR into one record per CDR3 protein. This table has over 50,000 distinct CDR3 sequences, roughly 10% appearing once. The input for sequencing was whole blood, taken in connection with sensitization to the hapten diphenylcyclopropenone (DPC). These receptors came from a woman aged 25 to 39 with alopecia areata. Some clones in this sample may be carry-over from other donors' samples. Each CDR3 is given with its conserved first and last residue. A D gene is named only where the DNA matches it firmly. A row's size may be missing; if present it is once, few, many or a size class.

clone_size: few
j_call: TRBJ2-1
d_call: TRBD2
v_call: TRBV3-1
cdr3_nt: TGTGCCAGCAGCCACTGGGCACTAGCGGGGGGGCGTGATGAGCAGTTCTTC
cdr3_aa: CASSHWALAGGRDEQFF

clone_size: many
j_call: TRBJ1-1
d_call: -
v_call: TRBV7-8
cdr3_nt: TGTGCCAGCAGGAAAATGAGAAACACTGAAGCTTTCTTT
cdr3_aa: CASRKMRNTEAFF

clone_size: -
j_call: TRBJ1-4
d_call: TRBD1
v_call: TRBV18
cdr3_nt: TGTGCCAGCTCCCCCGGACAGGGGAATGAAAAACTGTTTTTT
cdr3_aa: CASSPGQGNEKLFF

clone_size: many
j_call: TRBJ2-4
d_call: -
v_call: TRBV14
cdr3_nt: TGTGCCAGCAGCCATCGGACAGCGTCCAAAAACATTCAGTACTTC
cdr3_aa: CASSHRTASKNIQYF

clone_size: many
j_call: TRBJ2-7
d_call: TRBD1
v_call: TRBV5-1
cdr3_nt: TGCGCCAGCAGCGGAGGACAGGTCTTCTACGAGCAGTACTTC
cdr3_aa: CASSGGQVFYEQYF

clone_size: few
j_call: TRBJ2-3
d_call: -
v_call: TRBV7-9
cdr3_nt: TGTGCCAGCAGCCCCCGCGAGGGGTACACAGATACGCAGTATTTT
cdr3_aa: CASSPREGYTDTQYF

clone_size: many
j_call: TRBJ2-7
d_call: -
v_call: TRBV6-2/TRBV6-3
cdr3_nt: TGTGCCAGCAGTTTCTCCCCGGACAGTCGCTACGAGCAGTACTTC
cdr3_aa: CASSFSPDSRYEQYF

clone_size: -
j_call: TRBJ1-6
d_call: -
v_call: TRBV21-1
cdr3_nt: TGTGCCAGAACAGGGGCCTGGGTGGGTAATTCACCCCTCCACTTT
cdr3_aa: CARTGAWVGNSPLHF

clone_size: -
j_call: TRBJ2-2
d_call: -
v_call: TRBV12-3/TRBV12-4
cdr3_nt: TGTGTCAGCAGTCGACGGTTCAGCACCGGGGAGCTGTTTTTT
cdr3_aa: CVSSRRFSTGELFF

clone_size: many
j_call: TRBJ2-4
d_call: -
v_call: TRBV7-2
cdr3_nt: TGTGCCAGCAGCTTAGTGGCCAAAAACATTCAGTACTTC
cdr3_aa: CASSLVAKNIQYF

clone_size: few
j_call: TRBJ2-7
d_call: TRBD2
v_call: TRBV20-1
cdr3_nt: TGCAGTGCTAGAGAGCGGACTAGCGGAAACTACGAGCAGTACTTC
cdr3_aa: CSARERTSGNYEQYF

clone_size: few
j_call: TRBJ2-3
d_call: TRBD2
v_call: TRBV11-2
cdr3_nt: TGTGCCAGCAGCTTATTAGGCGGGGGAGTAGATACGCAGTATTTT
cdr3_aa: CASSLLGGGVDTQYF

clone_size: many
j_call: TRBJ2-5
d_call: -
v_call: TRBV10-3
cdr3_nt: TGTGCCATCAGTGACCTTAGGGCGCGGAGTGAGACCCAGTACTTC
cdr3_aa: CAISDLRARSETQYF

clone_size: few
j_call: TRBJ1-5
d_call: -
v_call: TRBV7-2
cdr3_nt: TGTGCCAGCAGCTCCCGGATGGGTGAGCCCCAGCATTTT
cdr3_aa: CASSSRMGEPQHF

clone_size: many
j_call: TRBJ1-2
d_call: -
v_call: TRBV20-1
cdr3_nt: TGCAGTGCTAGAGTTGGTTATGGCTACACCTTC
cdr3_aa: CSARVGYGYTF

clone_size: -
j_call: TRBJ1-6
d_call: -
v_call: TRBV7-9
cdr3_nt: TGTGCCAGCAGCTTAGGGGGGATCGGGCCACCCCTCCACTTT
cdr3_aa: CASSLGGIGPPLHF

clone_size: many
j_call: TRBJ2-7
d_call: -
v_call: TRBV12-3/TRBV12-4
cdr3_nt: TGTGCCAGCAGTACTCGCTCCGGGACACTTTACGAGCAGTACTTC
cdr3_aa: CASSTRSGTLYEQYF

clone_size: -
j_call: TRBJ1-1
d_call: -
v_call: TRBV6-2/TRBV6-3
cdr3_nt: TGTGCCAGCAGGTCGGGACATATGGGGGCTGAAGCTTTCTTT
cdr3_aa: CASRSGHMGAEAFF

clone_size: few
j_call: TRBJ2-3
d_call: -
v_call: TRBV6-5
cdr3_nt: TGTGCCAGCAGTTCGCGGACAGCCCAGGACACAGATACGCAGTATTTT
cdr3_aa: CASSSRTAQDTDTQYF

clone_size: many
j_call: TRBJ2-1
d_call: -
v_call: TRBV6-1
cdr3_nt: TGTGCCAGCAGTGGTAGTGGAACTTACAATGAGCAGTTCTTC
cdr3_aa: CASSGSGTYNEQFF

clone_size: -
j_call: TRBJ2-7
d_call: -
v_call: TRBV7-9
cdr3_nt: TGTGCCAGCAGCTTAGAGGGGTCGCAGTACTTC
cdr3_aa: CASSLEGSQYF

clone_size: -
j_call: TRBJ2-7
d_call: -
v_call: TRBV4-3
cdr3_nt: TGCGCCAGCAGCCAAGAGACGGGGCCACTTCGGGAGCAGTACTTC
cdr3_aa: CASSQETGPLREQYF